This T cell receptor beta chain stems from a study of blood T cell repertoires in COVID-19. Study at large: Researchers got acute and convalescent COVID-19 samples from the United States, Italy and Spain.

Produced via immunoSEQ multiplex PCR; TCRdb's table is partial and in-frame only. The table includes around 57,000 clones, over 80% detected once. In this sample, this clone turned up once. Germline V gene data show CDR1 as KGHSH and CDR2 as LQKENI. This CDR3 has 15 amino acids. The V and J ends lost 3 bases and 5 bases respectively, with 13 bases between them. This TCR was recovered from a human donor in a cohort sampled during active COVID-19. Sequences were obtained from peripheral blood. This sequence joins TRBV18 and TRBJ1-4; D perhaps matches TRBD1 (5 bases). CDR3 amino acids: CASSPPWGDNEKLFF. In DNA form, the CDR3 reads TGTGCCAGCTCACCCCCTTGGGGGGACAATGAAAAACTGTTTTTT.